This is a list of T cell receptor beta chains from one sample in a study of blood T cell repertoires in COVID-19. Method: immunoSEQ multiplex PCR; TCRdb's copy keeps in-frame clones and lacks some. The sample includes fewer than 400,000 clones, about nine tenths of them seen just once. What was sequenced was PBMCs or T cells enriched from blood (not recorded which). The receptor set was obtained from a woman aged 25 to 39 who had recovered from COVID-19. Each CDR3 is given with its conserved first and last residue. A D gene is named only where the DNA matches it firmly. Clone size is given for some rows only: seen once, a few or many times, or a class if the clone is expanded.

CAAGTSGRGTQYF | TGTGCCGCCGGGACTAGCGGGAGGGGGACCCAGTACTTC | TRBD2 | TRBV7-2 | - | TRBJ2-5
CASSQGRQGPNTEAFF | TGCGCCAGCAGCCAGGGCAGACAGGGTCCGAACACTGAAGCTTTCTTT | TRBD1 | TRBV4-3 | - | TRBJ1-1
CASSLWDRTNEKLFF | TGTGCCAGCAGCTTATGGGACAGAACTAATGAAAAACTGTTTTTT | TRBD1 | TRBV7-8 | - | TRBJ1-4
CASSETSGGRSTDTQYF | TGTGCCAGCAGTGAGACTAGCGGGGGGCGAAGCACAGATACGCAGTATTTT | TRBD2 | TRBV6-1 | few | TRBJ2-3
CASSVWAGNSYNEQFF | TGTGCCAGCAGCGTCTGGGCGGGGAATTCCTACAATGAGCAGTTCTTC | - | TRBV9 | - | TRBJ2-1
CASSSGGAFGYTF | TGTGCCAGCAGCTCCGGGGGGGCCTTTGGCTACACCTTC | - | TRBV7-9 | - | TRBJ1-2
CASGTRLAGEYEQYF | TGTGCCAGCGGAACACGACTAGCGGGAGAGTACGAGCAGTACTTC | TRBD2 | TRBV28 | - | TRBJ2-7
CASSTHRVIVTEAFF | TGTGCCAGCAGCACACACAGGGTTATTGTCACTGAAGCTTTCTTT | - | TRBV5-5 | - | TRBJ1-1
CASSRLAGTYEQYF | TGTGCCAGTAGTAGACTAGCGGGCACCTACGAGCAGTACTTC | TRBD2 | TRBV19 | - | TRBJ2-7
CASSDDRAGNTIYF | TGTGCCAGCAGTGACGACAGGGCTGGAAACACCATATATTTT | TRBD1 | TRBV6-2/TRBV6-3 | - | TRBJ1-3
CASSQGGQGLTSPLHF | TGTGCCAGCAGCCAAGGTGGGCAAGGACTCACTTCACCCCTCCACTTT | - | TRBV3-1/TRBV3-2 | - | TRBJ1-6
CASRRSGTDTQYF | TGCGCCAGCAGACGAAGCGGGACAGATACGCAGTATTTT | - | TRBV4-1 | - | TRBJ2-3
CASSSRDTEAFF | TGTGCCAGCAGCTCCCGTGACACTGAAGCTTTCTTT | - | TRBV7-6 | - | TRBJ1-1
CASSFYSTNTGELFF | TGCGCCAGCAGCTTCTACAGCACGAACACCGGGGAGCTGTTTTTT | - | TRBV5-1 | once | TRBJ2-2
CACSGASNQPQHF | TGTGCCTGTTCAGGGGCTAGCAATCAGCCCCAGCATTTT | - | TRBV30 | - | TRBJ1-5
CASNTQDHNEQFF | TGTGCCAGCAATACACAGGACCACAATGAGCAGTTCTTC | - | TRBV2 | - | TRBJ2-1
CASRLGGGQYTQYF | TGTGCCAGCCGCTTGGGAGGGGGGCAGTATACGCAGTATTTT | - | TRBV7-2 | - | TRBJ2-3
CASRAGVQETQYF | TGTGCCAGCAGGGCCGGGGTTCAAGAGACCCAGTACTTC | - | TRBV12-3/TRBV12-4 | - | TRBJ2-5
CASSLDWGAVTTNEKLFF | TGCGCCAGCAGCTTGGATTGGGGCGCAGTTACAACTAATGAAAAACTGTTTTTT | - | TRBV5-1 | - | TRBJ1-4
CASSEKTGRSEQYF | TGTGCCAGTAGTGAGAAGACAGGGAGGTCCGAGCAGTACTTC | - | TRBV19 | - | TRBJ2-7
CASSQDRENNQPQHF | TGTGCCAGCAGCCAGGATAGGGAGAACAATCAGCCCCAGCATTTT | - | TRBV28 | - | TRBJ1-5
CASSFPSGVMDTEAFF | TGTGCCAGCAGCTTCCCCTCAGGGGTGATGGACACTGAAGCTTTCTTT | - | TRBV7-9 | - | TRBJ1-1
CASSHKFGQVNSPLHF | TGTGCCAGCAGCCACAAATTCGGACAAGTCAATTCACCCCTCCACTTT | - | TRBV7-9 | - | TRBJ1-6
CASSLRDSGEQYF | TGTGCCAGCAGCCTCCGGGACTCGGGCGAGCAGTACTTC | - | TRBV7-8 | once | TRBJ2-7
CASSLGSQETQYF | TGTGCCAGCAGCTTAGGCAGCCAAGAGACCCAGTACTTC | - | TRBV7-9 | - | TRBJ2-5
CASSVDPQGARGYTF | TGTGCCAGCAGCGTAGACCCACAGGGGGCTCGTGGCTACACCTTC | TRBD1 | TRBV9 | few | TRBJ1-2
CASSLGVMWTAEETQYF | TGTGCCAGCAGCTTAGGCGTCATGTGGACAGCTGAAGAAACCCAGTACTTC | - | TRBV7-2 | - | TRBJ2-5
CSVWTAGLGEQYF | TGCAGCGTTTGGACAGCCGGACTGGGGGAGCAGTACTTC | - | TRBV29-1 | - | TRBJ2-7
CASSLVSAYEQYF | TGTGCCAGCAGCTTAGTTTCGGCCTACGAGCAGTACTTC | - | TRBV7-9 | - | TRBJ2-7
CASSPSGTAKGYTF | TGTGCCAGCAGTCCCTCGGGGACAGCTAAGGGCTACACCTTC | TRBD1 | TRBV6-2/TRBV6-3 | - | TRBJ1-2
CASGFGSNQPQHF | TGTGCTAGTGGTTTTGGTAGTAATCAGCCCCAGCATTTT | - | TRBV12-5 | - | TRBJ1-5
CASSLRRDEQYF | TGTGCCAGCAGCTTGAGGAGAGACGAGCAGTACTTC | - | TRBV5-4 | - | TRBJ2-7
CSVKAGGGQPQHF | TGCAGCGTTAAAGCAGGGGGTGGTCAGCCCCAGCATTTT | TRBD1 | TRBV29-1 | - | TRBJ1-5
CASSEPPPPDRALPTTEAFF | TGTGCCAGCAGTGAGCCCCCGCCCCCGGACAGGGCCTTACCTACCACTGAAGCTTTCTTT | TRBD1 | TRBV6-4 | - | TRBJ1-1
CASSFGDRPNEKLFF | TGCGCCAGCAGCTTCGGGGACAGGCCAAATGAAAAACTGTTTTTT | TRBD1 | TRBV5-1 | - | TRBJ1-4
CAISEPGGQPQHF | TGTGCCATCAGTGAGCCGGGGGGGCAGCCCCAGCATTTT | - | TRBV10-3 | - | TRBJ1-5
CASSLRNPGQTNEKLFF | TGTGCCAGCAGCTTACGTAATCCGGGACAGACTAATGAAAAACTGTTTTTT | TRBD1 | TRBV11-2 | once | TRBJ1-4
CAISTGTAREQYF | TGTGCCATCAGTACCGGGACAGCCAGAGAGCAGTACTTC | TRBD1 | TRBV10-3 | - | TRBJ2-7
CASSQGRETQYF | TGTGCCAGCAGCCAGGGGCGAGAGACCCAGTACTTC | - | TRBV6-2/TRBV6-3 | - | TRBJ2-5
CASTQGLAGETQYF | TGTGCCAGCACCCAGGGACTAGCCGGTGAGACCCAGTACTTC | TRBD2 | TRBV6-6 | - | TRBJ2-5
CASSLTGGGTEAFF | TGTGCCAGCAGTTTGACAGGGGGAGGGACTGAAGCTTTCTTT | TRBD1 | TRBV27 | - | TRBJ1-1
CASTAAGAETQYF | TGTGCCAGCACCGCAGCAGGCGCAGAGACCCAGTACTTC | - | TRBV6-5 | - | TRBJ2-5
CASSLSQQGRGEQFF | TGTGCCAGCTCACTTTCGCAGCAGGGGAGGGGTGAGCAGTTCTTC | - | TRBV18 | - | TRBJ2-1
CASSDQPILAGVPQETQYF | TGTGCCAGCAGCGACCAACCCATCCTAGCGGGAGTGCCCCAAGAGACCCAGTACTTC | TRBD2 | TRBV9 | - | TRBJ2-5
CASSIGLQGSETQYF | TGTGCCAGTAGTATAGGGCTACAGGGTAGCGAGACCCAGTACTTC | - | TRBV19 | - | TRBJ2-5
CAWSVAGRPAGGVEQYF | TGTGCCTGGAGTGTGGCGGGACGCCCCGCGGGGGGGGTCGAGCAGTACTTC | TRBD2 | TRBV30 | once | TRBJ2-7
CASNTGGLGPNTEAFF | TGTGCCAGCAACACAGGGGGCTTGGGACCGAACACTGAAGCTTTCTTT | TRBD1 | TRBV7-9 | - | TRBJ1-1
CASSMLGGTFEQYF | TGTGCCAGTAGTATGTTAGGGGGCACATTCGAGCAGTACTTC | TRBD1 | TRBV19 | - | TRBJ2-7
CASSSGHYNSPLHF | TGTGCCAGCAGTTCGGGACATTATAATTCACCCCTCCACTTT | - | TRBV6-2/TRBV6-3 | - | TRBJ1-6
CASSLGQGLAGELFF | TGTGCCAGCAGCTTGGGACAGGGGCTCGCCGGGGAGCTGTTTTTT | TRBD1 | TRBV5-8 | - | TRBJ2-2
CASGGRLEGGYTF | TGTGCTAGTGGTGGACGACTGGAGGGCGGCTACACCTTC | - | TRBV12-5 | - | TRBJ1-2
CASSREVYGYTF | TGTGCCAGCAGCAGGGAGGTCTATGGCTACACCTTC | - | TRBV6-5 | - | TRBJ1-2
CASSPGTTGYTF | TGTGCCAGCTCACCGGGGACAACTGGCTACACCTTC | - | TRBV18 | - | TRBJ1-2
CASSLASGRTGELFF | TGCGCCAGCAGCTTGGCGTCAGGGCGAACCGGGGAGCTGTTTTTT | - | TRBV5-1 | - | TRBJ2-2
CASSPNPGTVKSEAFF | TGTGCCAGCAGCCCGAACCCCGGGACAGTAAAATCTGAAGCTTTCTTT | TRBD1 | TRBV5-4 | - | TRBJ1-1